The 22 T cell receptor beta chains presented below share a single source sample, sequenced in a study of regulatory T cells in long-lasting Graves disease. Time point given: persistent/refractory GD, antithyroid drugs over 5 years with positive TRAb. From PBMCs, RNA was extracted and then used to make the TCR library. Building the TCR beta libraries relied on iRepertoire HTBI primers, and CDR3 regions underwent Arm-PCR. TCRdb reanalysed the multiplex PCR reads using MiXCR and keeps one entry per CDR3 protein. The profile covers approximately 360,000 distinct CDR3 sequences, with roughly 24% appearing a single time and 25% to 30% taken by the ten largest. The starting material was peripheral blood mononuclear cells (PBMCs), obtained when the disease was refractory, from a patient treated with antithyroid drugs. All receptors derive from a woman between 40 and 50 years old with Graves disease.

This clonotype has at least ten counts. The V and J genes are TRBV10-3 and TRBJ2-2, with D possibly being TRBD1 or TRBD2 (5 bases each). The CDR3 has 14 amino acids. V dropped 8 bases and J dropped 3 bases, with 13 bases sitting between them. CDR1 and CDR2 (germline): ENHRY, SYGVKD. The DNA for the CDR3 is TGTGCCATCGGGGGTGCCGGGGACACCGGGGAGCTGTTTTTT. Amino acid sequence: CAIGGAGDTGELFF.

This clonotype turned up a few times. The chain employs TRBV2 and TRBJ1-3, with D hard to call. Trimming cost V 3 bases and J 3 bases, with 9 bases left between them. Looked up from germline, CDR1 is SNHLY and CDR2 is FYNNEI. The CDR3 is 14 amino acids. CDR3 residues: CASSDIANGNTIYF. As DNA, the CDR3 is TGTGCCAGCAGTGATATAGCTAATGGAAACACCATATATTTT.

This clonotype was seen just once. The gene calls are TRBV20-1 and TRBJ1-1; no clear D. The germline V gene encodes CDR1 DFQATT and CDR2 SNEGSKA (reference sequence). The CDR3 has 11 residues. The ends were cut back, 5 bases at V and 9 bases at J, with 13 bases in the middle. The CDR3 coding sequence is TGCAGTGCTGAACAGAAGACCCAAGCTTTCTTT. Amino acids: CSAEQKTQAFF.

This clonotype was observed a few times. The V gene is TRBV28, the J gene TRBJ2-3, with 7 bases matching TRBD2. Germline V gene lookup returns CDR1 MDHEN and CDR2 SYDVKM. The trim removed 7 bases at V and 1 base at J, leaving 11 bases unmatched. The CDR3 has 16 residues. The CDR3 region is CASNEPGRRGTDTQYF. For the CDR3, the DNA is TGTGCCAGCAATGAACCCGGGAGGCGAGGCACAGATACGCAGTATTTT.

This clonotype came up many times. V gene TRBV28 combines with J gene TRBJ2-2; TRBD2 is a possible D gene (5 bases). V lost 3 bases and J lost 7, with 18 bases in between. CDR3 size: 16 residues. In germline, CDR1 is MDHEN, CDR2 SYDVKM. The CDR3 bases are TGTGCCAGCAGTTTCTCCCCGGACTTGAGGCACGGGGAGCTGTTTTTT. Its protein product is CASSFSPDLRHGELFF.

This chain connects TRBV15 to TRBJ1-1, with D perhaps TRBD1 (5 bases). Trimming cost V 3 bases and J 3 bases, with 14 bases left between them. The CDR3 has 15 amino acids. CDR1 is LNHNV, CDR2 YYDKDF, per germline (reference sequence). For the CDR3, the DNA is TGTGCCACCAGCAGGTCGGGGGGTTTGGACACTGAAGCTTTCTTT. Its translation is CATSRSGGLDTEAFF.

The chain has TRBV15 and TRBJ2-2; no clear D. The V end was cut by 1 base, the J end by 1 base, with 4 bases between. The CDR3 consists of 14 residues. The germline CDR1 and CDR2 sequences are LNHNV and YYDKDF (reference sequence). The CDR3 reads CATSRGENTGELFF. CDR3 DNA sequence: TGTGCCACCAGCAGAGGGGAGAACACCGGGGAGCTGTTTTTT.

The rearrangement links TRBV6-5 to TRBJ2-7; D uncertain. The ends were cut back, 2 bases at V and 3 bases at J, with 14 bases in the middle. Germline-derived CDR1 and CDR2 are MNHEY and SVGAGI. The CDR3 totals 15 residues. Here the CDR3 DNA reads TGTGCCAGCAGTTACAGCGATATAAAGTTCTACGAGCAGTACTTC. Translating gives CASSYSDIKFYEQYF.

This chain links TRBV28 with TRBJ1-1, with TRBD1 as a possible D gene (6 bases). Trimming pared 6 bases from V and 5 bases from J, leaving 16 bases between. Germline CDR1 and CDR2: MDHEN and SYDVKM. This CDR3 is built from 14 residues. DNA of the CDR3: TGTGCCAGCAGGGAGGGGGGGAAAAAAACTGAAGCTTTCTTT. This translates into CASREGGKKTEAFF.

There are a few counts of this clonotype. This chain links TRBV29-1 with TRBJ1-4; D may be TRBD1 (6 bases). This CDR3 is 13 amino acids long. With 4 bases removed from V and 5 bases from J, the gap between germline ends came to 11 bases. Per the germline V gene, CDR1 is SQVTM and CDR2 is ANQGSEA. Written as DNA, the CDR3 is TGCAGCGTTGTAGGCAGGGGAAATGAAAAACTGTTTTTT. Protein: CSVVGRGNEKLFF.

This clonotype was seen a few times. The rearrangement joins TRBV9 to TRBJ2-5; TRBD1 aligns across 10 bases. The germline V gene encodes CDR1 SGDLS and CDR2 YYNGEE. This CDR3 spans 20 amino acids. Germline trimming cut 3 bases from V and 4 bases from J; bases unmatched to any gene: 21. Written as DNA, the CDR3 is TGTGCCAGCAGCGCCACACCGGGACAGGGGATAAGGGAGTCTCCAGAGACCCAGTACTTC. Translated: CASSATPGQGIRESPETQYF.

The CDR3 nucleotides read TGTGCCAGCAGCGGATGGGACAGGGAGGACGGGGAGCTGTTTTTT. Residues: CASSGWDREDGELFF. The chain recombines TRBV9 with TRBJ2-2, with 9 positions matching TRBD1. CDR1 is SGDLS and CDR2 is YYNGEE in the germline V gene. Trimming removed 3 bases from V and 7 bases from J; junction bases left unmatched: 7. The CDR3 length is 15 residues.

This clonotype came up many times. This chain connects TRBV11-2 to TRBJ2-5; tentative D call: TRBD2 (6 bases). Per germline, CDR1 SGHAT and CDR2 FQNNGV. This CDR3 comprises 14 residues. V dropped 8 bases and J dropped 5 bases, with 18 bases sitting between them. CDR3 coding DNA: TGTGCCAGCGCCCCCTTTGGGGGGAAGGAGACCCAGTACTTC. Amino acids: CASAPFGGKETQYF.

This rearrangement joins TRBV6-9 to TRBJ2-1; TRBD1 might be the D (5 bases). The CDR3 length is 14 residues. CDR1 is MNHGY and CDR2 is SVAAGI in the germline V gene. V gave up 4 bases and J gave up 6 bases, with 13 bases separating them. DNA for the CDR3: TGTGCCAGCAGTTCGACAGTTCGGGCCAATGAGCAGTTCTTC. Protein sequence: CASSSTVRANEQFF.

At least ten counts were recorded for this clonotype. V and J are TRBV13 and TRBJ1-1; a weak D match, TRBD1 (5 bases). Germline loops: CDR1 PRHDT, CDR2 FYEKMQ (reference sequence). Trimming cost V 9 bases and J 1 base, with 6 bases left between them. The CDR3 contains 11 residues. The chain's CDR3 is CARRGNTEAFF. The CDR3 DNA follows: TGTGCCAGAAGGGGGAACACTGAAGCTTTCTTT.

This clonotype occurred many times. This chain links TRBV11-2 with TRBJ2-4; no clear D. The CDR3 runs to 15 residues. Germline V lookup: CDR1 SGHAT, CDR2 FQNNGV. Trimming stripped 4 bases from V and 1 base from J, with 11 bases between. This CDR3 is CASSSISGAKNIQYF. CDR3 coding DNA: TGTGCCAGCAGCTCTATTTCCGGGGCCAAAAACATTCAGTACTTC.

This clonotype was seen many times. CDR3 coding DNA: TGTGCCTTAGGGAGATGGAACTATGGCTACACCTTC. It encodes CALGRWNYGYTF. The chain has TRBV28 and TRBJ1-2, with D unresolved. Trimming took 11 bases from V and 2 from J, leaving 12 bases between them. Germline V gives CDR1 MDHEN, CDR2 SYDVKM. The CDR3 length is 12 residues.

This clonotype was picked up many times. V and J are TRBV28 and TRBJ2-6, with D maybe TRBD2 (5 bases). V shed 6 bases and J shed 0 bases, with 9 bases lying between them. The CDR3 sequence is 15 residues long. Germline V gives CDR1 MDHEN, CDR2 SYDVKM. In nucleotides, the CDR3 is TGTGCCAGCAGCAAGGGAGACTCTGGGGCCAACGTCCTGACTTTC. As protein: CASSKGDSGANVLTF.

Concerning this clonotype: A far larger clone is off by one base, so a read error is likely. CDR3 sequence: CASSLSYGEQTQYF. The CDR3 DNA is TGTGCCAGCAGCCTCAGTTACGGGGAGCAGACCCAGTACTTC. The J gene is TRBJ2-3, the V gene TRBV7-8; the D gene is possibly TRBD2 (5 bases). The J call is uncertain, as TRBJ2-5 better fits the DNA end. Germline-derived CDR1 and CDR2 are SGHVS and FQNEAQ. The CDR3 totals 14 residues.

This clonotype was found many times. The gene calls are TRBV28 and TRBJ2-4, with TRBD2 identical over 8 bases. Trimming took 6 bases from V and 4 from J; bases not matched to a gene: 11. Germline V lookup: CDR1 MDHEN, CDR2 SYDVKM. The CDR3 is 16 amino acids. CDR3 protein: CASSSGTSGTKNIQYF. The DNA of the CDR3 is TGTGCCAGCAGCTCCGGGACTAGTGGAACAAAAAACATTCAGTACTTC.

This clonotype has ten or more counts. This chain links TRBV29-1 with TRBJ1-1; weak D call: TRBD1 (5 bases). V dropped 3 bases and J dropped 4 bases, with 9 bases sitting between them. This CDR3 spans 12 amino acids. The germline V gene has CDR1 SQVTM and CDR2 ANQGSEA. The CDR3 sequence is CSVDWGTTEAFF. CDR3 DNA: TGCAGCGTTGACTGGGGGACCACTGAAGCTTTCTTT.

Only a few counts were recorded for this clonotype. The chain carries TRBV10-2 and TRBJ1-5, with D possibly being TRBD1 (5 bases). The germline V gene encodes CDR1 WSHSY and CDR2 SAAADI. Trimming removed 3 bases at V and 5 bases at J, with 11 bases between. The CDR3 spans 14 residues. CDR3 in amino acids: CASSERGVYQPQHF. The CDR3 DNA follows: TGCGCCAGCAGTGAACGGGGGGTTTATCAGCCCCAGCATTTT.